These 27 T cell receptor beta chains originate from one sample sequenced in a study of T cells in Graves' hyperthyroidism and ophthalmopathy. Regions amplified from RNA transcripts were the TCR beta CDR3 regions. Primed by the HTBI set, a first-round RT-PCR was run on the TCR CDR3. TCRdb independently ran MiXCR on the multiplex PCR reads; one entry per CDR3 protein. The sample holds around 430,000 distinct CDR3 sequences, 15% seen once. The sequenced sample consisted of blood. The source is a woman aged 25 to 39 with Graves' hyperthyroidism.

The chain has TRBV7-9 and TRBJ2-6; D is uncertain. The V gene's germline CDR1 is SEHNR and CDR2 FQNEAQ (reference sequence). The CDR3 sequence is 15 residues long. Trimming removed 4 bases from V and 4 bases from J, with 11 bases in between. As DNA, the CDR3 is TGTGCCAGCAGCTGGCGTCCCGGGGGGGCCAACGTCCTGACTTTC. Translating gives CASSWRPGGANVLTF.

This chain uses TRBV12-5 with TRBJ2-2; D unresolved. With 1 base removed from V and 1 base from J, the gap between germline ends came to 7 bases. The CDR3 has 15 residues. Germline assignment: CDR1 LGHNT and CDR2 FRNRAP. The DNA for the CDR3 is TGTGCTAGTGGTTTGGGCGGCTTGAACACCGGGGAGCTGTTTTTT. Amino acids: CASGLGGLNTGELFF.

In its sample, this clonotype was seen many times. The V call is TRBV2, the J call TRBJ2-7, with 9 bases identical to TRBD2. The junction had 14 bases not matched to a gene; V was cut back by 7 bases and J by 4 bases. Germline values: CDR1 SNHLY, CDR2 FYNNEI. This CDR3 has 16 amino acids. DNA of the CDR3: TGTGCCAGCAATCCCTCTACGGTAGCGGGAGCGTACGAGCAGTACTTC. Translation gives CASNPSTVAGAYEQYF.

Many counts were recorded for this clonotype. This sequence joins TRBV4-1 and TRBJ2-7; TRBD1 matches at 8 bases. The CDR3 has 15 amino acids. Trimming took 1 base from V and 4 from J; bases not matched to a gene: 6. Germline CDR1 and CDR2: MGHRA and YSYEKL. CDR3 sequence (DNA): TGCGCCAGCAGCCAAGCCGGGACAGGAGTATACGAGCAGTACTTC. This codes for CASSQAGTGVYEQYF.

This clonotype occurred many times. The CDR3 region is CASTKTGTGGLLYEQYF. CDR3 coding DNA: TGTGCCAGCACCAAGACCGGGACAGGGGGCCTCCTCTACGAGCAGTACTTC. The chain uses TRBV28 and TRBJ2-7; 12 positions match TRBD1. V shed 7 bases and J 3 bases; nucleotides not matched to a gene: 13. The CDR3 runs 17 residues. Germline V gene data show CDR1 as MDHEN and CDR2 as SYDVKM.

This clonotype was observed many times. The chain is built from TRBV7-3 and TRBJ2-5, with TRBD2 as a possible D gene (6 bases). This CDR3 region has 14 residues. The V end was cut by 5 bases, the J end by 2 bases, with 12 bases between. CDR1 and CDR2 from the germline V gene are SGHTA and FQGTGA. The CDR3 loop is CASSPTSGQETQYF. CDR3 in DNA: TGTGCCAGCAGCCCGACTAGTGGGCAAGAGACCCAGTACTTC.

This clonotype was counted at least ten times. This chain connects TRBV28 to TRBJ2-1; tentative D call: TRBD1 (6 bases). CDR1 and CDR2 (germline): MDHEN, SYDVKM. This CDR3 has 15 residues. V lost 5 bases, J lost 0 bases, and 11 bases lay in between. The DNA for the CDR3 is TGTGCCAGCAGTGTACAGGGTATCTCCTACAATGAGCAGTTCTTC. Amino acids: CASSVQGISYNEQFF.

This clonotype was observed a few times. The chain carries TRBV4-1 and TRBJ2-7; no reliable D call. Trimming took off 3 bases at V and 5 bases at J, with 11 bases between the two ends. Germline V lookup: CDR1 MGHRA, CDR2 YSYEKL. The CDR3 covers 13 residues. The CDR3 DNA reads TGCGCCAGCAGCCAGCCCGCCTCACACGAGCAGTACTTC. Protein product: CASSQPASHEQYF.

This clonotype appeared many times. The CDR3 reads CASRFDTYNEQFF. The DNA for the CDR3 is TGTGCCAGCAGGTTTGACACCTACAATGAGCAGTTCTTC. V usage is TRBV6-1 and J usage is TRBJ2-1; the D is unclear. CDR3 length: 13 residues. V shed 6 bases and J shed 2 bases, with 8 bases lying between them. The germline CDR1 and CDR2 sequences are MNHNS and SASEGT.

The chain has TRBV19 and TRBJ1-2; D is uncertain. Deletions cut 1 base from V and 2 bases from J, with 8 bases between. The CDR3 runs to 14 residues. The germline CDR1 and CDR2 sequences are LNHDA and SQIVND (reference sequence). Here the CDR3 DNA reads TGTGCCAGTAGTATAGGGAACAGAAACTATGGCTACACCTTC. Its translation is CASSIGNRNYGYTF.

This clonotype was seen at least ten times. The CDR3 nucleotides are TGTGCCAGCAGCTTAGAGGGACTAGCGATCGACGAGCAGTACTTC. This translates into CASSLEGLAIDEQYF. This rearrangement joins TRBV7-8 to TRBJ2-7; 10 nucleotides match TRBD2. Germline-derived CDR1 and CDR2 are SGHVS and FQNEAQ. The V gene end was trimmed by 1 base and the J gene end by 5 bases; junction bases not matched to a gene: 5. The CDR3 length is 15 residues.

The V call is TRBV20-1, the J call TRBJ1-1; 10 bases line up with TRBD1. Germline loops: CDR1 DFQATT, CDR2 SNEGSKA (reference sequence). There are 12 residues in the CDR3. Trimming cost V 6 bases and J 6 bases; bases outside gene matches: 4. CDR3 residues: CSARDRGPEAFF. The DNA of the CDR3 is TGCAGTGCGCGGGACAGGGGTCCTGAAGCTTTCTTT.

This clonotype showed up just a few times. The chain joins TRBV28 to TRBJ2-7; the D gene is possibly TRBD2 (7 bases). The CDR3 spans 15 residues. Trimming stripped 6 bases from V and 3 bases from J, with 18 bases between. Germline V gives CDR1 MDHEN, CDR2 SYDVKM. This chain's CDR3 is CASSLQGSGYYEQYF. CDR3 DNA: TGTGCCAGCAGCCTACAGGGTAGCGGGTACTACGAGCAGTACTTC.

This clonotype has just a few counts. The chain links TRBV19 to TRBJ2-1; TRBD2 aligns across 10 bases. The CDR3 extends over 15 amino acids. Germline V CDR1 and CDR2: LNHDA, SQIVND (reference sequence). The V gene end was trimmed by 3 bases and the J gene end by 4 bases; junction bases not matched to a gene: 3. The CDR3 is CASSMIAGGYNEQFF. CDR3 DNA: TGTGCCAGTAGTATGATAGCGGGGGGATACAATGAGCAGTTCTTC.

This clonotype was counted only a few times. This chain joins TRBV4-1 and TRBJ1-5, with 10 bases aligning to TRBD1. This CDR3 is 17 amino acids long. The V gene end was trimmed by 4 bases and the J gene end by 4 bases; junction bases not matched to a gene: 10. Germline V gives CDR1 MGHRA, CDR2 YSYEKL. CDR3 sequence reads: CASSRSIRQGANQPQHF. The CDR3 DNA is TGCGCCAGCAGCCGATCAATTCGACAGGGGGCTAATCAGCCCCAGCATTTT.

The V gene is TRBV5-1, the J gene TRBJ2-5, with D unclear. This CDR3 is 14 amino acids long. V was clipped by 0 bases and J by 0 bases, with 6 bases between them. The germline V gene encodes CDR1 SGHRS and CDR2 YFSETQ. CDR3 nucleotide sequence: TGCGCCAGCAGCTTGGGGCAGAACCAAGAGACCCAGTACTTC. Protein product: CASSLGQNQETQYF.

This clonotype was detected many times. The rearrangement joins TRBV28 to TRBJ1-2, with TRBD1 identical over 7 bases. CDR3 length equals 14 residues. Germline V lookup: CDR1 MDHEN, CDR2 SYDVKM. J was trimmed by 9 bases and V by 3 bases; bases with no gene match: 10. CDR3 loop: CASSFPGTDPRYTF. The CDR3 bases are TGTGCCAGCAGTTTCCCTGGGACAGATCCTCGCTACACCTTC.

CDR3: CASSLAGSGTRYNEQYF. In DNA form, the CDR3 reads TGTGCCAGCAGCTTAGCAGGGAGCGGGACACGCTACAATGAGCAGTACTTC. The rearrangement joins TRBV7-9 to TRBJ2-1; TRBD2 might be the D (7 bases). TRBJ2-7 explains the end of the DNA better; the J call may be wrong. The CDR3 consists of 17 residues. Per germline, CDR1 SEHNR and CDR2 FQNEAQ (reference sequence).

This clonotype has just a few counts. The J gene is TRBJ2-5, the V gene TRBV19; 7 bases agree with TRBD2. CDR3 length equals 14 residues. Germline-derived CDR1 and CDR2 are LNHDA and SQIVND (reference sequence). V lost 3 bases, J lost 1 base, and 2 bases stayed unmatched. The CDR3 DNA sequence: TGTGCCAGTAGTATGGGGGGGTTCCAAGAGACCCAGTACTTC. This translates into CASSMGGFQETQYF.

This clonotype was counted between two and nine times. V and J are TRBV5-4 and TRBJ2-5; D gene ambiguous. CDR3 size: 13 residues. The V and J ends lost 3 bases and 5 bases respectively, with 11 bases between them. The germline V gene encodes CDR1 SGHNT and CDR2 YYREEE (reference sequence). CDR3 sequence: CASSYETRETQYF. The CDR3 nucleotides are TGTGCCAGCAGCTATGAAACCCGGGAGACCCAGTACTTC.

The chain links TRBV3-1 to TRBJ2-2; D remains unclear. Between the trimmed V and J ends, which lost 3 bases and 3 bases, there was a span of 11 bases. The germline gives CDR1 LGHDT, CDR2 YNNKEL (reference sequence). The CDR3 spans 15 residues. The CDR3 reads CASSQWGLDTGELFF. The CDR3 region has the DNA TGTGCCAGCAGCCAGTGGGGTTTGGACACCGGGGAGCTGTTTTTT.

There are a few counts of this clonotype. This chain joins TRBV7-3 and TRBJ2-5; D is undetermined. V shed 3 bases and J shed 4 bases, with 12 bases lying between them. This CDR3 contains 14 residues. Germline V gene lookup returns CDR1 SGHTA and CDR2 FQGTGA. CDR3 nucleotides: TGTGCCAGCAGCTTGGGCCCAGGACGAGAGACCCAGTACTTC. It codes for CASSLGPGRETQYF.

The chain links TRBV7-9 to TRBJ2-1; 9 positions match TRBD2. The ends lost 3 bases at V and 4 bases at J; junction bases unmatched: 7. CDR1 and CDR2 (germline): SEHNR, FQNEAQ (reference sequence). There are 16 residues in the CDR3. For the CDR3, the DNA is TGTGCCAGCAGCTTGGTAGCGGGAGCAACTTACAATGAGCAGTTCTTC. Protein product: CASSLVAGATYNEQFF.

At least ten counts were recorded for this clonotype. V usage is TRBV20-1 and J usage is TRBJ1-1, with D hard to call. The length of the CDR3 is 13 residues. CDR1 and CDR2 from the germline V gene are DFQATT and SNEGSKA (reference sequence). Trimming took off 3 bases at V and 0 bases at J, with 8 bases between the two ends. This chain's CDR3 is CSASAPMNTEAFF. The CDR3 DNA sequence: TGCAGTGCTAGCGCTCCCATGAACACTGAAGCTTTCTTT.

In its sample, this clonotype was seen many times. This rearrangement joins TRBV29-1 to TRBJ2-1; 8 nucleotides match TRBD2. Trimming removed 1 base from V and 3 bases from J; junction bases left unmatched: 8. The length of the CDR3 is 16 residues. Germline assignment: CDR1 SQVTM and CDR2 ANQGSEA. Here the CDR3 reads CSVEGLAKVNYNEQFF. CDR3 bases: TGCAGCGTTGAAGGACTAGCGAAGGTTAACTACAATGAGCAGTTCTTC.

This clonotype was counted between two and nine times. This chain uses TRBV7-9 with TRBJ2-3; the match to TRBD2 covers 7 bases. The CDR3 totals 16 residues. The junction had 9 bases not matched to a gene; V was cut back by 5 bases and J by 1 base. The germline CDR1 and CDR2 sequences are SEHNR and FQNEAQ (reference sequence). The CDR3 spells CASSPSGASGTDTQYF. Here the CDR3 DNA reads TGTGCCAGCAGCCCAAGCGGGGCTAGCGGCACAGATACGCAGTATTTT.

This clonotype was recorded many times. V is TRBV20-1 and J is TRBJ1-2; 8 positions match TRBD1. Trimming cost V 6 bases and J 7 bases; bases outside gene matches: 13. The CDR3 loop spans 14 amino acids. In germline, CDR1 is DFQATT, CDR2 SNEGSKA (reference sequence). The CDR3 protein is CSATDGQGVGGYTF. CDR3 bases: TGCAGTGCGACAGACGGACAGGGTGTGGGTGGCTACACCTTC.